Presented here are 7 T cell receptor beta chains from one specimen sequenced in a study of cytomegalovirus exposure and HLA in healthy donors (TCRdb year 2017). Libraries were made using the immunoSEQ multiplex PCR assay. A mixture of 60 forward primers for TCR Vbeta segments and 13 reverse primers for TCR Jbeta segments was used in the multiplex PCR. TCRdb carries this immuneACCESS record with in-frame sequences only. Its versions omit some clonotypes, under half of them owing to an unresolved V gene in the studies checked, with the rest unexplained. The sample records some 190,000 clones, around 84% of which are singletons. 3.4% of the sample goes to the ten largest clones. Input material: PBMCs. These receptors came from a man aged 35-49 years in good health and CMV-seropositive.

The rearrangement uses TRBV27 and TRBJ2-1, with 12 nucleotides matching TRBD1. The CDR3 runs to 15 residues. Germline V gene sequence: CDR1 MNHEY, CDR2 SMNVEV (reference sequence). J gave up 6 bases and V 6 bases, and 6 bases lay outside the gene matches. DNA of the CDR3: TGTGCCAGCAGGGGGGGACAGGGGGCCCCCAATGAGCAGTTCTTC. Protein product: CASRGGQGAPNEQFF.

The J gene is TRBJ1-4, the V gene TRBV5-1, with 9 positions matching TRBD1. CDR3 length: 14 residues. Germline CDR1 is SGHRS and CDR2 is YFSETQ. V lost 4 bases to trimming and J lost 5 bases; unmatched junction nucleotides: 3. The CDR3 loop reads CASSDGTGNEKLFF. The CDR3 DNA reads as TGCGCCAGCAGCGATGGGACAGGGAATGAAAAACTGTTTTTT.

In its sample, this clone was seen a few times. V usage is TRBV9 and J usage is TRBJ2-3; 7 bases align to TRBD2. From germline, CDR1 is SGDLS and CDR2 YYNGEE. The CDR3 consists of 14 residues. Trimming cost V 3 bases and J 2 bases; bases outside gene matches: 3. This CDR3 reads CASSATSTTDTQYF. The CDR3 bases are TGTGCCAGCAGCGCGACTAGCACCACAGATACGCAGTATTTT.

The chain joins TRBV4-1 to TRBJ1-2, with a weak D call TRBD1 (5 bases). Germline loops: CDR1 MGHRA, CDR2 YSYEKL. The germline V and J ends were trimmed by 8 bases and 6 bases, with 16 bases remaining between them. The CDR3 spans 13 residues. CDR3 loop: CASRPPRGNGYTF. The CDR3 DNA is TGCGCCAGCCGACCACCTCGGGGGAATGGCTACACCTTC.

The chain recombines TRBV6-1 with TRBJ2-7; 9 bases align to TRBD1. Germline V lookup: CDR1 MNHNS, CDR2 SASEGT. The CDR3 is 15 residues long. The V segment lost 5 bases and the J segment 2 bases; nucleotides outside the gene matches: 7. CDR3 sequence reads: CASSFRTGETYEQYF. The CDR3 DNA reads TGTGCCAGCAGTTTCCGGACAGGGGAGACCTACGAGCAGTACTTC.

The rearrangement links TRBV6-1 to TRBJ2-7, with 7 bases lining up with TRBD1. In germline, CDR1 is MNHNS, CDR2 SASEGT. The CDR3 is 14 residues long. The J segment lost 2 bases and the V segment lost 4 bases, leaving 5 bases of the junction unmatched. The DNA for the CDR3 is TGTGCCAGCAGTGTCGCCGACAGGGCCTACGAGCAGTACTTC. This gives the protein CASSVADRAYEQYF.

This rearrangement joins TRBV6-5 to TRBJ2-1; D might be TRBD2 (5 bases). Germline V gives CDR1 MNHEY, CDR2 SVGAGI. V lost 5 bases, J lost 6 bases, and 17 bases lay in between. The CDR3 is made up of 15 amino acids. CDR3 in DNA: TGTGCCAGCAGTCCCAGTTTCTCGGGAATCAATGAGCAGTTCTTC. Translation gives CASSPSFSGINEQFF.